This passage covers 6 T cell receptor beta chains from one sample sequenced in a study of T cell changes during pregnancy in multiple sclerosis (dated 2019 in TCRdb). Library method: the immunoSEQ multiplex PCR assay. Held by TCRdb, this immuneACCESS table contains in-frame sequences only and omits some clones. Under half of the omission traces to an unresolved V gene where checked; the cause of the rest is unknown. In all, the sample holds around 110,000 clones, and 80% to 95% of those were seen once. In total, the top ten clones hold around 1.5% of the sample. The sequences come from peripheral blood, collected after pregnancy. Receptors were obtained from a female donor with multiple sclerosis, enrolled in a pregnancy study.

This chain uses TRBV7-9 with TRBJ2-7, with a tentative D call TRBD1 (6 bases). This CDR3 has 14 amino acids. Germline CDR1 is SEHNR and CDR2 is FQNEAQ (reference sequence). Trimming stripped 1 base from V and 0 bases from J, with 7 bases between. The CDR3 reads CASSLVQGSYEQYF. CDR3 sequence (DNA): TGTGCCAGCAGCTTAGTACAGGGCTCCTACGAGCAGTACTTC.

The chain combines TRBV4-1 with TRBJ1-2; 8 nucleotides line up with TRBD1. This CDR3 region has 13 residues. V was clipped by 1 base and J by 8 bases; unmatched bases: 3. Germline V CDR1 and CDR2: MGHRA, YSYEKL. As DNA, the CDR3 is TGCGCCAGCAGCCAAGGGACAGGGACCGGCTACACCTTC. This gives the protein CASSQGTGTGYTF.

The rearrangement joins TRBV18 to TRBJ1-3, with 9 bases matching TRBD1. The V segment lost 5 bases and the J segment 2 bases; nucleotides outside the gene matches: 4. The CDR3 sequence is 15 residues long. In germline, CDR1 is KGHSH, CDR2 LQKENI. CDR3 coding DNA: TGTGCCAGCTCAATGGGGACAGGGACTGGAAACACCATATATTTT. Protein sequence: CASSMGTGTGNTIYF.

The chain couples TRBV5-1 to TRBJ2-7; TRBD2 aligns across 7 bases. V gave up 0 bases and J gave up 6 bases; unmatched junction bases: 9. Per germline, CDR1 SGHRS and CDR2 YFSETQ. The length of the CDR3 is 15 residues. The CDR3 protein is CASSLGLGGALEQYF. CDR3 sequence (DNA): TGCGCCAGCAGCTTGGGGTTGGGAGGGGCCCTCGAGCAGTACTTC.

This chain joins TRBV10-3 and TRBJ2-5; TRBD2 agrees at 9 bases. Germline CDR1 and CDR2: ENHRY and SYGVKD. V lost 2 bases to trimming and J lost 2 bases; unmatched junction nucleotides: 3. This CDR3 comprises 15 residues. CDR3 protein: CAISETSGRQETQYF. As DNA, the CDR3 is TGTGCCATCAGTGAGACTAGCGGGCGGCAAGAGACCCAGTACTTC.

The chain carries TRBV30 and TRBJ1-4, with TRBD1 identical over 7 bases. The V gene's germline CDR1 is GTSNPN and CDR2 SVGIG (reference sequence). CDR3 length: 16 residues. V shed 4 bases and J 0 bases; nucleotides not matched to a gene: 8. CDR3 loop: CAWKKGQITTNEKLFF. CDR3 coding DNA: TGTGCCTGGAAAAAGGGACAGATTACAACTAATGAAAAACTGTTTTTT. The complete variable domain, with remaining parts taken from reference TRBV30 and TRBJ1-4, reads SQTIHQWPATLVQPVGSPLSLECTVEGTSNPNLYWYRQAAGRGLQLLFYSVGIGQISSEVPQNLSASRPQDRQFILSSKKLLLSDSGFYLCAWKKGQITTNEKLFFGSGTQLSVL.